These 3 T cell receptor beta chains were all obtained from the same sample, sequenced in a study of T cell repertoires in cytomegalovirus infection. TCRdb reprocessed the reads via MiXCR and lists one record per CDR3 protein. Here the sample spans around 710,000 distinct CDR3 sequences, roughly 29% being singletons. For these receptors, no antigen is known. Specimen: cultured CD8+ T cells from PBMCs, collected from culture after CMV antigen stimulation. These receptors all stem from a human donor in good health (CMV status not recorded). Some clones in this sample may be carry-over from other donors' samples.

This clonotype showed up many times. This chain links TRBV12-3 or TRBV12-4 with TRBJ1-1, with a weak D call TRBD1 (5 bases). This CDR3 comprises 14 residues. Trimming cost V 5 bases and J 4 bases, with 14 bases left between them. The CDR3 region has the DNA TGTGCCAGCAGTCCCTCGGGGCAGCTCACTGAAGCTTTCTTT. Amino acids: CASSPSGQLTEAFF.

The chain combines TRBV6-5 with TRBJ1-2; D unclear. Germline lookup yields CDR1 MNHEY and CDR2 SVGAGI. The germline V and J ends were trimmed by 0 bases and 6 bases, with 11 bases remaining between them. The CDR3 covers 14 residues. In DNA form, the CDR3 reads TGTGCCAGCAGTTACTCGAGACCCGCGGATGGCTACACCTTC. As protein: CASSYSRPADGYTF.

The CDR3 sequence: CASSLKALSYNEQFF. The CDR3 region has the DNA TGTGCCAGCAGTTTGAAAGCCCTCTCCTACAATGAGCAGTTCTTC. V gene TRBV27 combines with J gene TRBJ2-1; the D is unclear. Germline loops: CDR1 MNHEY, CDR2 SMNVEV (reference sequence). The CDR3 contains 15 residues. V was pared by 3 bases and J by 0 bases, with 9 bases between.